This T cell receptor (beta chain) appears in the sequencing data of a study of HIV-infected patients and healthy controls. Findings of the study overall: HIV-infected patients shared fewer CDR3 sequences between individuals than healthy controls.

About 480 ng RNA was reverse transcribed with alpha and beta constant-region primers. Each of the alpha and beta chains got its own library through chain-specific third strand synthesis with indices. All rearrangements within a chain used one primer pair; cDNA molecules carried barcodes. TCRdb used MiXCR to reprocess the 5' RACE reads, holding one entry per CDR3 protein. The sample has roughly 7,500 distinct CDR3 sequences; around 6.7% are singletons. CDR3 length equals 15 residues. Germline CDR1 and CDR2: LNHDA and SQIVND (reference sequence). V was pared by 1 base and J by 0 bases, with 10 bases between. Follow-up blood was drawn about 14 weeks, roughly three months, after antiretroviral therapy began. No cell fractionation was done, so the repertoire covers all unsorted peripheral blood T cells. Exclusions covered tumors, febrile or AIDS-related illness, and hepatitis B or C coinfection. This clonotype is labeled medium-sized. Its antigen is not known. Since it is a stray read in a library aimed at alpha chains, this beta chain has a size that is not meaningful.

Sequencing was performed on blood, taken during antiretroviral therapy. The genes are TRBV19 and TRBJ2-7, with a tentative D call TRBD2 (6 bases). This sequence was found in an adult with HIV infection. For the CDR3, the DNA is TGTGCCAGTAGTATAGGGTGGGGGGACTCCTACGAGCAGTACTTC. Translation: CASSIGWGDSYEQYF. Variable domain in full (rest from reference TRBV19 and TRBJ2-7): DGGITQSPKYLFRKEGQNVTLSCEQNLNHDAMYWYRQDPGQGLRLIYYSQIVNDFQKGDIAEGYSVSREKKESFPLTVTSAQKNPTAFYLCASSIGWGDSYEQYFGPGTRLTVT.